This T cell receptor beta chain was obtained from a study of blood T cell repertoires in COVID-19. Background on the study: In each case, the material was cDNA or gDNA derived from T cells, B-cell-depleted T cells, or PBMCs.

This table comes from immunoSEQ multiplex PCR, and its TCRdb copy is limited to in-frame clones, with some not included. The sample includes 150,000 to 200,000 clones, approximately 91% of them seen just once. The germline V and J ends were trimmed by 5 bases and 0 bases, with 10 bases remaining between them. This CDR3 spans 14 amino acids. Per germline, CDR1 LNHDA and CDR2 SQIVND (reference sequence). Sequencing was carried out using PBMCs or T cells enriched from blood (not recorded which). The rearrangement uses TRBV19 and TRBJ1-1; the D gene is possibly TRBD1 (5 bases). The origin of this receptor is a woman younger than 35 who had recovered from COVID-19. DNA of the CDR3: TGTGCCAGTAGTCAGGGCAGCATGAACACTGAAGCTTTCTTT. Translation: CASSQGSMNTEAFF.